This entry describes one T cell receptor (beta chain). There are 15 residues in the CDR3. Trimming removed 4 bases at V and 0 bases at J, with 13 bases between. The V gene's germline CDR1 is SGHTS and CDR2 YDEGEE. This entry belongs to a study of OX40 agonist ivuxolimab in advanced cancers. Study-wide background: In this cohort, patients received ivuxolimab, an agonistic anti-OX40 (CD134) antibody.

The table came from immunoSEQ multiplex PCR; TCRdb's copy has only in-frame clones and leaves some out. This sample has roughly 48,000 clones, with roughly 89% found just once. Exclusion of a patient followed from autoimmune disease history or systemic immunosuppression. The sample in question was CD4+ or CD8+ T cells sorted from blood, obtained in a trial of the OX40 agonist ivuxolimab. This receptor was obtained from an adult with an advanced solid tumor such as melanoma, head and neck, liver or kidney cancer. The V call is TRBV5-8, the J call TRBJ1-1, with a weak D call TRBD1 (5 bases). CDR3 sequence: CASSVGGDLNTEAFF. The CDR3 DNA reads TGTGCCAGCAGCGTTGGCGGGGACCTGAACACTGAAGCTTTCTTT.